This passage covers 21 T cell receptor beta chains from one sample sequenced in a study of blood T cell repertoires in COVID-19 (dated by TCRdb to 2018 to 2021). The library was made by the immunoSEQ multiplex PCR assay. TCRdb carries this immuneACCESS record with in-frame sequences only. Its versions omit some clonotypes, under half of them owing to an unresolved V gene in the studies checked, with the rest unexplained. This sample is represented by about 54,000 clones; 85% of them were singletons. The ten largest clones take up more than 4.5% of the sample. Sequencing was performed on peripheral blood. These TCRs come from a man aged 35 to 55 with active COVID-19.

This clone has a single count. The V call is TRBV19, the J call TRBJ1-5, with a possible D match to TRBD1 (5 bases). The CDR3 extends over 15 amino acids. V was clipped by 8 bases and J by 7 bases, with 21 bases between them. Germline lookup yields CDR1 LNHDA and CDR2 SQIVND (reference sequence). CDR3 bases: TGTGCCAGTCATAAAGTCGGCAGGGTGGGACAGCCCCAGCATTTT. This translates into CASHKVGRVGQPQHF.

The V call is TRBV13, the J call TRBJ1-2, with D possibly matching TRBD1 (5 bases). V was cut by 0 bases and J by 4 bases, with 9 bases left in between. The germline V gene has CDR1 PRHDT and CDR2 FYEKMQ (reference sequence). The CDR3 has 14 residues. CDR3: CASSLGTDSYGYTF. The CDR3, as DNA: TGTGCCAGCAGCTTAGGGACAGACAGCTATGGCTACACCTTC.

The chain is built from TRBV30 and TRBJ2-3, with a possible D match to TRBD2 (5 bases). This CDR3 region has 15 residues. The germline V and J ends were trimmed by 0 bases and 2 bases, with 12 bases remaining between them. Germline CDR1 and CDR2: GTSNPN and SVGIG (reference sequence). The DNA of the CDR3 is TGTGCCTGGAGTGTAACCGGGGTCCTCACAGATACGCAGTATTTT. Amino acid sequence: CAWSVTGVLTDTQYF.

The chain recombines TRBV6-1 with TRBJ1-5, with D possibly being TRBD1 (5 bases). CDR1 and CDR2 (germline): MNHNS, SASEGT. The CDR3 is 16 amino acids. Deletions cut 2 bases from V and 3 bases from J, with 14 bases between. The CDR3 spells CASSEPSTGFNQPQHF. For the CDR3, the DNA is TGTGCCAGCAGTGAACCAAGCACAGGCTTCAATCAGCCCCAGCATTTT.

The V and J genes are TRBV15 and TRBJ2-2; 11 bases map to TRBD2. Losses at the gene ends were 0 bases for V and 4 bases for J; bases not matched to a gene: 13. Germline CDR1 is LNHNV and CDR2 is YYDKDF (reference sequence). This CDR3 has 20 amino acids. CDR3 sequence: CATSRDLSGLAGGGTGELFF. The CDR3 region has the DNA TGTGCCACCAGCAGAGATTTGAGTGGGCTAGCGGGAGGCGGCACCGGGGAGCTGTTTTTT.

This clone appeared a few times. The chain couples TRBV7-2 to TRBJ2-1, with no clear D. Trimming removed 5 bases at V and 4 bases at J, with 15 bases between. This CDR3 is 15 amino acids long. In germline, CDR1 is SGHTA, CDR2 FQGNSA. CDR3 residues: CASSPTGLLYNEQFF. The CDR3 coding sequence is TGTGCCAGCAGCCCTACGGGTCTCCTTTACAATGAGCAGTTCTTC.

This clone was recorded once. The V and J genes are TRBV11-2 and TRBJ1-2; 8 positions match TRBD1. V was pared by 1 base and J by 9 bases, with 4 bases of the junction left unmatched. Germline assignment: CDR1 SGHAT and CDR2 FQNNGV. The CDR3 contains 13 residues. CDR3 sequence reads: CASSLGTGKSYTF. The CDR3 DNA reads as TGTGCCAGCAGCTTAGGGACAGGGAAAAGCTACACCTTC. Full variable domain (remainder filled in from reference TRBV11-2 and TRBJ1-2): EAGVAQSPRYKIIEKRQSVAFWCNPISGHATLYWYQQILGQGPKLLIQFQNNGVVDDSQLPKDRFSAERLKGVDSTLKIQPAKLEDSAVYLCASSLGTGKSYTFGSGTRLTVV.

The gene calls are TRBV19 and TRBJ2-7; 8 bases fit TRBD1. CDR3 length: 13 amino acids. J lost 3 bases, V lost 4 bases, and 2 bases had no gene match. CDR1 is LNHDA and CDR2 is SQIVND in the germline V gene (reference sequence). The CDR3, as DNA: TGTGCCAGTAGTAGGGACAGGTACTACGAGCAGTACTTC. Protein product: CASSRDRYYEQYF.

The gene calls are TRBV28 and TRBJ1-2, with 8 bases lining up with TRBD1. CDR1 and CDR2 from the germline V gene are MDHEN and SYDVKM. CDR3 length: 17 residues. V trimming: 10 bases; J trimming: 8 bases; junction bases outside the gene matches: 24. CDR3 region: CAITSPHRGGTLGGYTF. The CDR3 DNA reads as TGTGCCATTACCTCCCCCCACAGGGGGGGTACCTTGGGCGGCTACACCTTC.

This sequence joins TRBV6-5 and TRBJ2-2; 7 bases are shared with TRBD1. The CDR3 loop spans 14 amino acids. The ends lost 2 bases at V and 7 bases at J; junction bases unmatched: 4. Germline CDR1 and CDR2: MNHEY and SVGAGI. The CDR3 sequence is CASSYRGLSGELFF. In DNA, the CDR3 is TGTGCCAGCAGTTACAGGGGGCTTAGCGGGGAGCTGTTTTTT.

This sequence joins TRBV30 and TRBJ1-5; a possible D gene is TRBD1 (5 bases). The CDR3 is 14 residues long. Germline CDR1 reads GTSNPN; CDR2 reads SVGIG (reference sequence). Between the trimmed V and J ends, which lost 1 base and 4 bases, there was a span of 11 bases. As DNA, the CDR3 is TGTGCCTGGAGTGAGACAGAGTCGAATCAGCCCCAGCATTTT. Its translation is CAWSETESNQPQHF.

This clone came up once. The chain links TRBV19 to TRBJ1-2, with TRBD1 as a possible D gene (5 bases). Trimming left V 3 bases short and J 0 bases short, with 14 bases between. Germline loops: CDR1 LNHDA, CDR2 SQIVND (reference sequence). The CDR3 consists of 16 residues. This chain's CDR3 is CASSMRRGTTNYGYTF. The CDR3 DNA is TGTGCCAGTAGTATGAGACGGGGGACCACTAACTATGGCTACACCTTC.

This chain uses TRBV10-2 with TRBJ2-7; possible D gene TRBD2, 6 bases. The CDR3 has 15 residues. In germline, CDR1 is WSHSY, CDR2 SAAADI. V lost 6 bases to trimming and J lost 4 bases, with 19 bases between them. This chain's CDR3 is CASRGLAGTAYEQYF. CDR3 nucleotides: TGCGCCAGCAGAGGTCTGGCGGGGACGGCATACGAGCAGTACTTC.

V usage is TRBV5-6 and J usage is TRBJ1-5; a weak D match, TRBD1 (5 bases). In germline, CDR1 is SGHDT, CDR2 YYEEEE. The CDR3 runs to 15 residues. Trimming removed 4 bases at V and 0 bases at J, with 11 bases between. CDR3 sequence (DNA): TGTGCCAGCAGCAGGCAGGGTGATAGCAATCAGCCCCAGCATTTT. Translating gives CASSRQGDSNQPQHF. Based on the CDR3 plus reference TRBV5-6 and TRBJ1-5, the full variable domain is DAGVTQSPTHLIKTRGQQVTLRCSPKSGHDTVSWYQQALGQGPQFIFQYYEEEERQRGNFPDRFSGHQFPNYSSELNVNALLLGDSALYLCASSRQGDSNQPQHFGDGTRLSIL.

The chain has TRBV3-1 (or the pseudogene TRBV3-2) and TRBJ2-3; 12 bases match TRBD2. Unmatched junction bases numbered 1, after V lost 8 bases and J lost 1 base. There are 14 residues in the CDR3. Germline CDR1 LGHDT, CDR2 YNNKEL (reference sequence). The CDR3 nucleotides read TGTGCCAGCTCTAGCGGGAGGGGCACAGATACGCAGTATTTT. Its translation: CASSSGRGTDTQYF.

The V gene is TRBV30, the J gene TRBJ1-1; D perhaps matches TRBD1 (6 bases). The CDR3 spans 14 residues. Per the germline V gene, CDR1 is GTSNPN and CDR2 is SVGIG (reference sequence). Trimming shortened V by 1 base and J by 1 base, and 10 bases separated the two germline ends. The chain's CDR3 is CAWSARRGNTEAFF. CDR3 nucleotides: TGTGCCTGGAGTGCGCGCAGGGGGAACACTGAAGCTTTCTTT.

The chain is built from TRBV27 and TRBJ2-1; 8 nucleotides agree with TRBD2. The CDR3 sequence is 15 residues long. The J segment lost 12 bases and the V segment lost 1 base, leaving 11 bases of the junction unmatched. Per germline, CDR1 MNHEY and CDR2 SMNVEV (reference sequence). The DNA for the CDR3 is TGTGCCAGCAGTTTATTAGCGGGATCCGCAGGTTGGCAGTTCTTC. Its translation is CASSLLAGSAGWQFF.

The chain joins TRBV28 to TRBJ2-7; 8 positions agree with TRBD2. The CDR3 is 13 amino acids. Germline assignment: CDR1 MDHEN and CDR2 SYDVKM. J gave up 4 bases and V 10 bases, and 9 bases lay outside the gene matches. The CDR3 sequence is CATEDSSGYEQYF. The CDR3 DNA reads as TGTGCCACCGAAGACTCTAGCGGGTACGAGCAGTACTTC.

This chain uses TRBV3-1 (or the pseudogene TRBV3-2) with TRBJ2-7; 13 nucleotides agree with TRBD2. The length of the CDR3 is 15 residues. CDR1 is LGHDT, CDR2 YNNKEL, per germline (reference sequence). The ends lost 3 bases at V and 1 base at J; junction bases unmatched: 0. The CDR3 reads CASSQGLAGSYEQYF. Here the CDR3 DNA reads TGTGCCAGCAGCCAGGGACTAGCGGGATCCTACGAGCAGTACTTC.

The chain carries TRBV28 and TRBJ2-3; TRBD2 agrees at 11 bases. This CDR3 region has 18 residues. Germline V gene data show CDR1 as MDHEN and CDR2 as SYDVKM. J gave up 6 bases and V 2 bases, and 13 bases lay outside the gene matches. The CDR3 sequence is CASSLPPWASGRRDTQYF. The DNA for the CDR3 is TGTGCCAGCAGTTTACCCCCCTGGGCTAGCGGGAGGAGGGATACGCAGTATTTT.

The chain combines TRBV12-3 or TRBV12-4 with TRBJ2-3; a weak D match, TRBD2 (6 bases). The CDR3 runs 13 residues. The V and J ends lost 1 base and 7 bases respectively, with 9 bases between them. The CDR3 reads CASSLVEGNTQYF. CDR3 nucleotide sequence: TGTGCCAGCAGTTTAGTGGAGGGCAATACGCAGTATTTT.